This T cell receptor beta chain was sequenced for a study of T cell responses to AZD1222 COVID-19 vaccine. Study-level points and caveats: Repertoire samples came only from after the peak T cell response. With dominance at 160-218 and 743-854, vaccine-associated CD4 TCRs spanned spike. Unmutated regions of variants are reportedly targeted by nearly half of spike-specific TCRs.

Points on this clone: Its antigen is still unknown.

Here immunoSEQ multiplex PCR was the method, and the copy in TCRdb shows in-frame clones only, minus some. Here the sample spans about 130,000 clones, about 87% being singletons. V shed 4 bases, J shed 0 bases, and the junction held 6 bases outside the gene matches. Germline values: CDR1 LNHDA, CDR2 SQIVND (reference sequence). The CDR3 is 15 residues long. This sample comprised peripheral blood, obtained on day 0 of AZD1222 vaccination. This TCR derives from an adult in good health. This chain connects TRBV19 to TRBJ2-7; 7 bases line up with TRBD1. The chain's CDR3 is CASSRGQLSSYEQYF. CDR3 in DNA: TGTGCCAGTAGTAGGGGACAGTTAAGCTCCTACGAGCAGTACTTC.